The T cell receptor beta chain under discussion was sequenced for a study of early stage breast cancer tumors. Study information: The ER+/PR+/HER2- tumors included about 8 ductal and a few lobular carcinomas. Findings and limits, study-wide: Tumors had about 2.5-fold higher T cell density and higher clonality than adjacent normal breast tissue. Most shared enriched TCRB sequences were commonly generated ones.

As concerns this clone: No antigen is known for it.

Assay used: immunoSEQ multiplex PCR; TCRdb lists only in-frame clones, some missing. Here the sample spans 25,000 to 35,000 clones, under 75% being singletons. CDR3 length: 13 amino acids. The germline CDR1 and CDR2 sequences are SGHDN and FVKESK. Trimming stripped 2 bases from V and 7 bases from J, with 6 bases between. V and J are TRBV14 and TRBJ1-6, with D perhaps matching TRBD1 (5 bases). The sequence derives from a person in their fifties with breast cancer. The source material was blood. The CDR3 DNA reads TGTGCCAGCAGCCAAACAGGAAATTCACCCCTCCACTTT. The encoded protein is CASSQTGNSPLHF.